This T cell receptor beta chain was captured by sequencing in a study of PD-1 blockade in classical Hodgkin lymphoma. Background on the study: The patients were dosed with nivolumab 3 mg/kg, infused intravenously every 2 weeks.

The study's findings and limits: In newly diagnosed patients, baseline TCR diversity was reportedly below that of healthy donors. The study found that TCR diversity rose significantly by C4D1 in CD4+ but not CD8+ cells.

For this clone: As yet, its antigen is unknown.

Some clones are missing from TCRdb's copy, which holds only in-frame ones; the method was immunoSEQ multiplex PCR. In the table there are more than 40,000 clones, approximately 79% of which are singletons. The patients all showed relapse after autologous stem cell transplantation, while their brentuximab vedotin exposure varied. The source was peripheral blood mononuclear cells (PBMCs), collected before the second cycle of nivolumab. The clonotype comes from a human donor with classical Hodgkin lymphoma.

The CDR3 coding sequence is TGTGCCAGCAGCGTATATGAGGCGAACACCGGGGAGCTGTTTTTT. The encoded protein is CASSVYEANTGELFF. J is TRBJ2-2 and V is TRBV9; no clear D. The CDR3 is made up of 15 amino acids. With 1 base removed from V and 0 bases from J, the gap between germline ends came to 7 bases. Germline loops: CDR1 SGDLS, CDR2 YYNGEE.